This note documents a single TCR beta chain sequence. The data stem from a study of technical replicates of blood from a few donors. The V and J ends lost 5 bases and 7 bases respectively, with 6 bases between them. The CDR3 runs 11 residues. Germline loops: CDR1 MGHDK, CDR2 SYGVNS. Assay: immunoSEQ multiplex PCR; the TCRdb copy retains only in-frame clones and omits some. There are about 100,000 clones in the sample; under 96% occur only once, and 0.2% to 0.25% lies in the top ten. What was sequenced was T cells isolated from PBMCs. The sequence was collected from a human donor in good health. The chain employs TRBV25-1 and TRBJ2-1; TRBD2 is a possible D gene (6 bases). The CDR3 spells CASSRENEQFF. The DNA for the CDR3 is TGTGCCAGCAGTCGGGAGAATGAGCAGTTCTTC.